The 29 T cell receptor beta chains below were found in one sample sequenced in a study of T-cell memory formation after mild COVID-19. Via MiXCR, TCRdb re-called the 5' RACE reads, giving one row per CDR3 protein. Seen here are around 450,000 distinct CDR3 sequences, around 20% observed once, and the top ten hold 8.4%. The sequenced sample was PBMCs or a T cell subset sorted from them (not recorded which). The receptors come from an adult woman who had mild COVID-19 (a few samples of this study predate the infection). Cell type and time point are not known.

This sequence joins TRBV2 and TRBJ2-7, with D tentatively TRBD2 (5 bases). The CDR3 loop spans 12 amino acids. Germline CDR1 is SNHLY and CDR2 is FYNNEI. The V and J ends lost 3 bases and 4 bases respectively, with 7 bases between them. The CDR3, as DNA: TGTGCCAGCAGTGACGAGGGTTACGAGCAGTACTTC. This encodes CASSDEGYEQYF.

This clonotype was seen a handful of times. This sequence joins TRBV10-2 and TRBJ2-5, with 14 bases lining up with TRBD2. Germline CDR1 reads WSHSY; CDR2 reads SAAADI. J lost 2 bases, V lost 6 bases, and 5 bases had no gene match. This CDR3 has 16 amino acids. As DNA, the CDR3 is TGCGCCAGCAGGGGACTAGCGGGAGCCCAACAAGAGACCCAGTACTTC. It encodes CASRGLAGAQQETQYF.

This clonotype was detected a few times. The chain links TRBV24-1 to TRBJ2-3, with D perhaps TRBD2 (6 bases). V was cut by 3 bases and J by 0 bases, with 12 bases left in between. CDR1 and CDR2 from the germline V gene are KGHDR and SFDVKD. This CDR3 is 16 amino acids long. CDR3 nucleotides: TGTGCCACCAGTGATCTTCGGGGGACTAGCACAGATACGCAGTATTTT. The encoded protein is CATSDLRGTSTDTQYF.

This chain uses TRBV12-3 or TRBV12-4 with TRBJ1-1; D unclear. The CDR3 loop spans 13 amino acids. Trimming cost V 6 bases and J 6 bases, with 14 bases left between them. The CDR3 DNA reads TGTGCCAGCAGCCCCGGGAGTCGCGCTGAAGCTTTCTTT. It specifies CASSPGSRAEAFF.

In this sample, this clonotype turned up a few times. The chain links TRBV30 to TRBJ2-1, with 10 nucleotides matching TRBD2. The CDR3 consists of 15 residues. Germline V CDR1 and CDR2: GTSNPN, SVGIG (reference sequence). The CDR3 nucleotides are TGTGCTTTTTTCCGAGGGACTAGCGCATACAATGAGCAGTTCTTC. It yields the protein CAFFRGTSAYNEQFF. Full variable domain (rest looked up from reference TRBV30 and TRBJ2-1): SQTIHQWPATLVQPVGSPLSLECTVEGTSNPNLYWYRQAAGRGLQLLFYSVGIGQISSEVPQNLSASRPQDRQFILSSKKLLLSDSGFYLCAFFRGTSAYNEQFFGPGTRLTVL.

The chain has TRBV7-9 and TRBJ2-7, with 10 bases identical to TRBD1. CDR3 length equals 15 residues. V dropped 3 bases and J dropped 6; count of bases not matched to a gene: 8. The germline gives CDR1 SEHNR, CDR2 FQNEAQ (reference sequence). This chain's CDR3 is CASSFAGTGAFEQYF. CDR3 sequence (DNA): TGTGCCAGCAGCTTCGCAGGGACAGGGGCTTTCGAGCAGTACTTC.

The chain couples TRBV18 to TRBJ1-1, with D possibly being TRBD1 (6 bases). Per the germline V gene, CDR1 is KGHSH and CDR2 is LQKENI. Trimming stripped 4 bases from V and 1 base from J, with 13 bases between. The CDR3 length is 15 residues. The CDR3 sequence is CASSLNRARNTEAFF. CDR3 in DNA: TGTGCCAGCTCACTTAACAGGGCGAGGAACACTGAAGCTTTCTTT.

CDR3 loop: CASSWTGFGNQPQHF. The DNA of the CDR3 is TGTGCCAGCAGCTGGACAGGGTTTGGCAATCAGCCCCAGCATTTT. The chain has TRBV7-2 and TRBJ1-5, with 8 bases lining up with TRBD1. Germline CDR1 and CDR2: SGHTA and FQGNSA. There are 15 residues in the CDR3. Trimming removed 4 bases from V and 2 bases from J; junction bases left unmatched: 4.

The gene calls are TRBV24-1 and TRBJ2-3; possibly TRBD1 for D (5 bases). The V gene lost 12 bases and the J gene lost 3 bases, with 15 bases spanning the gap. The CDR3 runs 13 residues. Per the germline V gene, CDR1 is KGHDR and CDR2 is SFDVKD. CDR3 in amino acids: CASALQGTDTQYF. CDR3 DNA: TGTGCCTCGGCCCTCCAGGGTACAGATACGCAGTATTTT.

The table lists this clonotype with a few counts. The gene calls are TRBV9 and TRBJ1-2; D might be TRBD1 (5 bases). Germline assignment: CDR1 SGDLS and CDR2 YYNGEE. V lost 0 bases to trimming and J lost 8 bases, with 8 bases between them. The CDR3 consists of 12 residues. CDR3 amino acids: CASSVGWGGYTF. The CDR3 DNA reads TGTGCCAGCAGCGTAGGTTGGGGGGGCTACACCTTC.

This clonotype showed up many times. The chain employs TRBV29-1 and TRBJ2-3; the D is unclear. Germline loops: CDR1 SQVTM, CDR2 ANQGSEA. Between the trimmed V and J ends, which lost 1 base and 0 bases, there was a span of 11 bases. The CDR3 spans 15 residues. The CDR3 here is CSVEVRWESTDTQYF. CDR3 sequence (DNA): TGCAGCGTTGAAGTACGGTGGGAAAGCACAGATACGCAGTATTTT.

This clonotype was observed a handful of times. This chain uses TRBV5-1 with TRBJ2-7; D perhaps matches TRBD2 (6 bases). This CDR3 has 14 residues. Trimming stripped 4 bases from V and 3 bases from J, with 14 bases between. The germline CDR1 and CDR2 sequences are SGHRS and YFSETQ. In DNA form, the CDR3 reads TGCGCCAGCAGCCCGGGGGTAGGAGGCTACGAGCAGTACTTC. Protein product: CASSPGVGGYEQYF.

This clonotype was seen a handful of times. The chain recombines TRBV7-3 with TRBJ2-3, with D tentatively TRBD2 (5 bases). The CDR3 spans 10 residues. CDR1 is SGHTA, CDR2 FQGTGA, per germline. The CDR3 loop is CSGAGDTQYF. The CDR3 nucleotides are TGTTCTGGTGCGGGAGATACGCAGTATTTT. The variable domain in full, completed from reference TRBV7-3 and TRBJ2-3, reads GAGVSQTPSNKVTEKGKYVELRCDPISGHTALYWYRQSLGQGPEFLIYFQGTGAADDSGLPNDRFFAVRPEGSVSTLKIQRTERGDSAVYLCSGAGDTQYFGPGTRLTVL.

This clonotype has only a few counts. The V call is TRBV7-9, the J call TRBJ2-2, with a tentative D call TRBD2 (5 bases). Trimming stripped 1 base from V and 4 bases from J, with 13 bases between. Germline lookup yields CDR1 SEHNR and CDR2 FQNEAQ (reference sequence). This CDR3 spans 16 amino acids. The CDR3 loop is CASSLGGSWSTGELFF. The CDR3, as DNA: TGTGCCAGCAGCTTAGGTGGGAGTTGGAGCACCGGGGAGCTGTTTTTT.

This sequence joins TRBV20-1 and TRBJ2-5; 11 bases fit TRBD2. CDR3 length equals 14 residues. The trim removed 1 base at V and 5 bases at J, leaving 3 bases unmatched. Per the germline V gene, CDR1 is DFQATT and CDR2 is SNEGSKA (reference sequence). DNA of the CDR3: TGCAGTGCTAGAGTAGCGGGAGGGGGCGAGACCCAGTACTTC. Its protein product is CSARVAGGGETQYF.

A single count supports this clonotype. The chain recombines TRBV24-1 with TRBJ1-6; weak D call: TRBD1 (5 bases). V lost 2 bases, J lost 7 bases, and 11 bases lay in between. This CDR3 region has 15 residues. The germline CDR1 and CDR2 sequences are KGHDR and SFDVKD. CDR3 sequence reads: CATSDSSGNNSPLHF. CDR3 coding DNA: TGTGCCACCAGTGATTCTTCAGGGAACAATTCACCCCTCCACTTT.

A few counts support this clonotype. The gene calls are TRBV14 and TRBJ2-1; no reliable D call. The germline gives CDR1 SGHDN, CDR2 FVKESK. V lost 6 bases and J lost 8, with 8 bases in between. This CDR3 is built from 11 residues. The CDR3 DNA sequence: TGTGCCAGCAGTGACGTTCATGAGCAGTTCTTC. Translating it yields CASSDVHEQFF.

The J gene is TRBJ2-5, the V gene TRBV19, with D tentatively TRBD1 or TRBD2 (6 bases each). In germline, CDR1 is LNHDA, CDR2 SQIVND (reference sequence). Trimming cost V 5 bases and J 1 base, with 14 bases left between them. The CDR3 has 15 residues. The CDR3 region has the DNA TGTGCCAGTAGTGCGCAACGGGGGCGCCAAGAGACCCAGTACTTC. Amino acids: CASSAQRGRQETQYF.

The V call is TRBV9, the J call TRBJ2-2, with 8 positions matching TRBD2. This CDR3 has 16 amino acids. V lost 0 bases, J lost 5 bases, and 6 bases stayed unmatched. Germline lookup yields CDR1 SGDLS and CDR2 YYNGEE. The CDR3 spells CASSVASGSATGELFF. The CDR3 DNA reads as TGTGCCAGCAGCGTAGCGAGCGGGAGTGCGACCGGGGAGCTGTTTTTT.

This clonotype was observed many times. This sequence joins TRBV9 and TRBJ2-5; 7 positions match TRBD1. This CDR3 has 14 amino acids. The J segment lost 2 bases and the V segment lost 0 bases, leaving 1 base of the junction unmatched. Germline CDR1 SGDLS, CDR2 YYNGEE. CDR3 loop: CASSVGQGQETQYF. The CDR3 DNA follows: TGTGCCAGCAGCGTAGGACAGGGACAAGAGACCCAGTACTTC. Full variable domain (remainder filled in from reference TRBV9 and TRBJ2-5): DSGVTQTPKHLITATGQRVTLRCSPRSGDLSVYWYQQSLDQGLQFLIQYYNGEERAKGNILERFSAQQFPDLHSELNLSSLELGDSALYFCASSVGQGQETQYFGPGTRLLVL.

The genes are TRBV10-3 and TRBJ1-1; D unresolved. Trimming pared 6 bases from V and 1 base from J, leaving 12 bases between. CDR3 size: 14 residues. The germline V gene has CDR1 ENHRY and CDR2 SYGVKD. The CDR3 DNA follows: TGTGCCATCAGCCAGGTCCAGTCGAACACTGAAGCTTTCTTT. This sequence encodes CAISQVQSNTEAFF.

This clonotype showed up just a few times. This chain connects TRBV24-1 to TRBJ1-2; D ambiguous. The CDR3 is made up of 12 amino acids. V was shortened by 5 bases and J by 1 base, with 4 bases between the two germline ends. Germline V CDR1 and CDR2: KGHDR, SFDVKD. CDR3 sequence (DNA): TGTGCCACCAGTGCGGTTAACTATGGCTACACCTTC. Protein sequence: CATSAVNYGYTF.

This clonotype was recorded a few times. The chain's CDR3 is CASSIRQDSNYGYTF. For the CDR3, the DNA is TGTGCCAGCAGTATCCGACAGGACTCTAACTATGGCTACACCTTC. V usage is TRBV6-1 and J usage is TRBJ1-2; a possible D gene is TRBD1 (6 bases). Germline loops: CDR1 MNHNS, CDR2 SASEGT. V was pared by 5 bases and J by 0 bases, with 13 bases between. This CDR3 region has 15 residues.

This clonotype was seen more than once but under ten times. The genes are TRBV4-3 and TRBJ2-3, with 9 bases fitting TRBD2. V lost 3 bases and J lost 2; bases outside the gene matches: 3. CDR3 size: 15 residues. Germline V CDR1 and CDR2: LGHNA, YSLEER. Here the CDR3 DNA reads TGCGCCAGCAGCCATCTAGCGGGAACCACAGATACGCAGTATTTT. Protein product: CASSHLAGTTDTQYF.

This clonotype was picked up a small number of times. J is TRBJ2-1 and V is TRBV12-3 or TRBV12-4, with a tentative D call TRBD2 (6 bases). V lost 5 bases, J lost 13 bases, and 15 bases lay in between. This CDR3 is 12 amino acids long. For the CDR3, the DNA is TGTGCCAGCAGTCCGATGGACTATTCCCAGTTCTTC. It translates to CASSPMDYSQFF.

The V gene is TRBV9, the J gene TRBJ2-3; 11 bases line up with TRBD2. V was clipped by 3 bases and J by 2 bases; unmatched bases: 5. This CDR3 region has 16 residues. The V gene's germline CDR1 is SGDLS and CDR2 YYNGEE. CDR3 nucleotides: TGTGCCAGCAGCGGTAGCGGGGGGGCCATCACAGATACGCAGTATTTT. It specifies CASSGSGGAITDTQYF.

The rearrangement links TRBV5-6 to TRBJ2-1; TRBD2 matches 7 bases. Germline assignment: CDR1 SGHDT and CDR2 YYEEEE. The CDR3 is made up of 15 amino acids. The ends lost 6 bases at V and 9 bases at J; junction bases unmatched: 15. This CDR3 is CASTLRGRALSEQFF. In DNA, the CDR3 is TGTGCCAGCACTCTTCGGGGGAGGGCCCTCTCTGAGCAGTTCTTC. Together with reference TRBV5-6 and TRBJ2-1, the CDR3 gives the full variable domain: DAGVTQSPTHLIKTRGQQVTLRCSPKSGHDTVSWYQQALGQGPQFIFQYYEEEERQRGNFPDRFSGHQFPNYSSELNVNALLLGDSALYLCASTLRGRALSEQFFGPGTRLTVL.

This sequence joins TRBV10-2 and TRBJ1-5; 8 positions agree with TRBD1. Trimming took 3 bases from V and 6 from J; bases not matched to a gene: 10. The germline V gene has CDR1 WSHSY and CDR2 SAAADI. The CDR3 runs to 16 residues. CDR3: CASSEMRTGMIQPQHF. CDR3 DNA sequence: TGCGCCAGCAGTGAAATGAGGACAGGGATGATTCAGCCCCAGCATTTT.

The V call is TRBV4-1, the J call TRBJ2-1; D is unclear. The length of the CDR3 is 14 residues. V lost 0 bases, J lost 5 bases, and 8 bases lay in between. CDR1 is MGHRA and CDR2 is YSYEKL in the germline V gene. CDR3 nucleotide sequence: TGCGCCAGCAGCCAAGAGGTTAGCAACAATGAGCAGTTCTTC. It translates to CASSQEVSNNEQFF.